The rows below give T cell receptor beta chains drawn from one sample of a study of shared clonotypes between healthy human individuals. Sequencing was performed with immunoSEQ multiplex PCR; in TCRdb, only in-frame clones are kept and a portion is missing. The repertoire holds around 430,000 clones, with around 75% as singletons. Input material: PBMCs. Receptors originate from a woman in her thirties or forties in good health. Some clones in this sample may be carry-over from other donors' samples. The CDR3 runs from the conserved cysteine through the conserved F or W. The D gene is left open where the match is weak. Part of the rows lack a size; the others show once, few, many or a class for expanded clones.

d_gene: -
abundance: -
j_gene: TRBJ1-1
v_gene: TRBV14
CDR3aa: CASSPLGRGIGTEAFF
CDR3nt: TGTGCCAGCAGCCCCCTGGGACGGGGAATAGGCACTGAAGCTTTCTTT

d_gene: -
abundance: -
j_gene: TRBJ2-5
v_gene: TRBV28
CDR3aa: CASRQTETQYF
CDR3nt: TGTGCCAGCAGGCAAACGGAGACCCAGTACTTC

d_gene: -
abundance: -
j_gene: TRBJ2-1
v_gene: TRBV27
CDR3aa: CASSPTQLVYNEQFF
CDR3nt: TGTGCCAGCAGTCCAACACAGCTGGTATACAATGAGCAGTTCTTC

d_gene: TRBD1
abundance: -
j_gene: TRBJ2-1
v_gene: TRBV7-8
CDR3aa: CASSPRRGQGNEQFF
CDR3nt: TGTGCCAGCAGCCCACGGCGGGGACAGGGCAATGAGCAGTTCTTC

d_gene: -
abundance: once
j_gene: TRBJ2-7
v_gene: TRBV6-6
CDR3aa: CASSYRAGSEQYF
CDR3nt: TGTGCCAGCAGTTACCGCGCCGGGAGCGAGCAGTACTTC

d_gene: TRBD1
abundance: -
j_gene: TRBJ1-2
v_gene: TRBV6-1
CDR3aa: CASSPRTGNYGYTF
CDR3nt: TGTGCCAGCAGCCCCAGGACAGGGAACTATGGCTACACCTTC

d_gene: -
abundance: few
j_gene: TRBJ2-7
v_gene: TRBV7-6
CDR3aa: CASSFNGPGEQYF
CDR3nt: TGTGCCAGCAGCTTCAACGGCCCTGGGGAGCAGTACTTC

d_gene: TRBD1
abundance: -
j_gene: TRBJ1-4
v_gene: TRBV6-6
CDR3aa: CASSYPAQGVREKLFF
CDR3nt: TGTGCCAGCAGTTACCCCGCTCAGGGGGTACGAGAAAAACTGTTTTTT

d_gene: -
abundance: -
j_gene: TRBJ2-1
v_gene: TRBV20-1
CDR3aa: CSARASNEQFF
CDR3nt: TGCAGTGCTAGGGCGTCGAATGAGCAGTTCTTC

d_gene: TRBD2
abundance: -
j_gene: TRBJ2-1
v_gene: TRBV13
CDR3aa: CASSPRTSVYNEQFF
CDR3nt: TGTGCCAGCAGCCCGAGGACTAGCGTCTACAATGAGCAGTTCTTC

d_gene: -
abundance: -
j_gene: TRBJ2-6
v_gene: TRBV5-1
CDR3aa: CASSPKGDGANVLTF
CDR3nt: TGCGCCAGCAGCCCGAAGGGGGACGGGGCCAACGTCCTGACTTTC

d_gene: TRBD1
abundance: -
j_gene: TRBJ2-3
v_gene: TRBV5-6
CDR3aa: CASSGGQGYSTDTQYF
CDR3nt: TGTGCCAGCAGCGGTGGACAGGGGTATAGCACAGATACGCAGTATTTT

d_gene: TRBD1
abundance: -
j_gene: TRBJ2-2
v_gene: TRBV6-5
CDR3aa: CASSIDRETGELFF
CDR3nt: TGTGCCAGCAGTATCGACAGGGAGACCGGGGAGCTGTTTTTT

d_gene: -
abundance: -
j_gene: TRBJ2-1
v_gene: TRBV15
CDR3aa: CATSRDSGLEQFF
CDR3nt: TGTGCCACCAGCAGAGATAGCGGCCTTGAGCAGTTCTTC

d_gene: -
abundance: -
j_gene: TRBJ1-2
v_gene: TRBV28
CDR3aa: CASSPEVTDFFYGYTF
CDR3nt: TGTGCCAGCAGTCCGGAGGTGACGGATTTCTTCTATGGCTACACCTTC

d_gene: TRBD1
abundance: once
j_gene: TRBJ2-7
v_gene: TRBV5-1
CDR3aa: CASSLGRTGVSEQYF
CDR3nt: TGCGCCAGCAGCTTGGGGCGGACAGGGGTCTCCGAGCAGTACTTC

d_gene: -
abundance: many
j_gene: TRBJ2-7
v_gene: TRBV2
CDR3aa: CASRQIGGSNSYEQYF
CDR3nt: TGTGCCAGCAGGCAAATAGGGGGGAGCAACTCCTACGAGCAGTACTTC

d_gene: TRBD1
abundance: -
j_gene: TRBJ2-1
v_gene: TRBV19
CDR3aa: CATRDRGINNEQFF
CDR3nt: TGTGCCACGAGGGACAGGGGGATCAACAATGAGCAGTTCTTC

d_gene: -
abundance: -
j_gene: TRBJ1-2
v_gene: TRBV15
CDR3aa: CATSRQGVNYGYTF
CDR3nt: TGTGCCACCAGCAGACAGGGCGTTAACTATGGCTACACCTTC

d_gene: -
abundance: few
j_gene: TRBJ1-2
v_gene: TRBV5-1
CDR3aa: CASTPGQGTLAGYTF
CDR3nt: TGCGCCAGCACCCCCGGGCAGGGTACATTAGCTGGCTACACCTTC

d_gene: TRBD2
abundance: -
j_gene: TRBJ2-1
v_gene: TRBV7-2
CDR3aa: CASSSAGTSTYNEQFF
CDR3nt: TGTGCCAGCAGCTCCGCTGGGACTAGCACTTACAATGAGCAGTTCTTC

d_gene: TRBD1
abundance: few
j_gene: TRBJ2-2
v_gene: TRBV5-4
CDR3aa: CASSFDFRGTGELFF
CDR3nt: TGTGCCAGCAGCTTTGATTTCAGGGGGACCGGGGAGCTGTTTTTC

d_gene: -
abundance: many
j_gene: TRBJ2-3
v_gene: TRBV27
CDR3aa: CASNPQRTGADTQYF
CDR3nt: TGTGCCAGCAACCCACAAAGAACGGGCGCAGATACGCAGTATTTT

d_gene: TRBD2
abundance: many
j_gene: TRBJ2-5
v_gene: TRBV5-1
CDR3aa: CASSPGLAGFWGETQYF
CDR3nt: TGCGCCAGCAGCCCGGGACTAGCGGGATTCTGGGGAGAGACCCAGTACTTC

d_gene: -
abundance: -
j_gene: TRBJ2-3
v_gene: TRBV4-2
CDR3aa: CASSQRDGPSGTDTQYF
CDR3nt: TGTGCCAGCAGCCAGAGGGACGGGCCTAGTGGCACAGATACGCAGTATTTT

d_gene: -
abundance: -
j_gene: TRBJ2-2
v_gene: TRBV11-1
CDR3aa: CASSYGRAGGFTGELFF
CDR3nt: TGTGCCAGCAGCTATGGGAGGGCAGGGGGCTTCACCGGGGAGCTGTTTTTT

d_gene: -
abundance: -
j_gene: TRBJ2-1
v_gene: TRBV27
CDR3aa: CASSFDRSSYNEQFF
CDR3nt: TGTGCCAGCAGTTTTGACCGAAGCTCCTACAATGAGCAGTTCTTC

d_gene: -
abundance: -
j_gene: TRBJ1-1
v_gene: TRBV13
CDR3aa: CASSYDRNTEAFF
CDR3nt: TGTGCCAGCAGCTACGACAGGAACACTGAAGCTTTCTTT

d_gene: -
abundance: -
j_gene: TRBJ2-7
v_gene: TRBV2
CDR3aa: CASRWDLNSYEQYF
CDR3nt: TGTGCCAGCAGGTGGGACCTCAACTCCTACGAGCAGTACTTC

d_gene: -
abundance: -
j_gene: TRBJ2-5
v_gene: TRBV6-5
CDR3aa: CASSYDGGQWETQYF
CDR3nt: TGTGCCAGCAGTTACGACGGGGGGCAATGGGAGACCCAGTACTTC

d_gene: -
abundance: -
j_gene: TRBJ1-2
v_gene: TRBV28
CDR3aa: CASSSGPYYGYTF
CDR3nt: TGTGCCAGCAGTTCCGGGCCGTACTATGGCTACACCTTC

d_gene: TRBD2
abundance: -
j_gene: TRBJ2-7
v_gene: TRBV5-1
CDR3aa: CASSSGLAGDYEQYF
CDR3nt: TGCGCCAGCAGCTCGGGACTAGCGGGAGACTACGAGCAGTACTTC

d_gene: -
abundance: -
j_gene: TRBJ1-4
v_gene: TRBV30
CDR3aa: CACGLYDERLFF
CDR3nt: TGTGCCTGCGGTCTCTATGATGAAAGACTGTTTTTT

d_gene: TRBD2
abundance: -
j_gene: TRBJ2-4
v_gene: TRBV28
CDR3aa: CASLAPTGGVKNIQYF
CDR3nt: TGTGCCAGCCTCGCCCCGACCGGGGGGGTCAAAAACATTCAGTACTTC

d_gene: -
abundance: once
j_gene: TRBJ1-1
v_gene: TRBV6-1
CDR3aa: CASRTDRRYSEAFF
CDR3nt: TGTGCCAGCAGGACGGACCGCCGATACTCCGAAGCTTTCTTT

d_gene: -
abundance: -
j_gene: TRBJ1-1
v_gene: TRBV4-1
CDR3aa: CASSHPGRTPEAFF
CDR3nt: TGCGCCAGCAGCCATCCCGGACGGACCCCTGAAGCTTTCTTT

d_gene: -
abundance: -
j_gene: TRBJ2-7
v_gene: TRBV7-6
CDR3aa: CASSWSGADGGEQYF
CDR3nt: TGTGCCAGCAGCTGGAGCGGTGCGGACGGGGGTGAGCAGTACTTC

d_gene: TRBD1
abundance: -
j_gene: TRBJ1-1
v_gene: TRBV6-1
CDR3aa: CASREQGEGTEAFF
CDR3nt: TGTGCCAGCAGAGAACAGGGGGAAGGGACTGAAGCTTTCTTT

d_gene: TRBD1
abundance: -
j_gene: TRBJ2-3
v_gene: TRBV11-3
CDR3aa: CASSQGTDTDTQYF
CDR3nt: TGTGCCAGCAGCCAGGGGACAGACACAGATACGCAGTATTTT

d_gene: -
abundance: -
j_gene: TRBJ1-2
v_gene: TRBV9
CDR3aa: CASRSWDNVNGYTF
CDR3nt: TGTGCCAGCAGGAGTTGGGACAATGTCAATGGCTACACCTTC

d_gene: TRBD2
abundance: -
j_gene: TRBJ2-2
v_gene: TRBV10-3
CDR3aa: CATGTSGSSTGELFF
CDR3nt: TGTGCCACCGGGACTAGCGGGAGTTCCACCGGGGAGCTGTTTTTT

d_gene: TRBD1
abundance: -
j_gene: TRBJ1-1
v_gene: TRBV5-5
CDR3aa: CASSMTGATEAFF
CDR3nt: TGTGCCAGCAGCATGACAGGGGCTACTGAAGCTTTCTTT

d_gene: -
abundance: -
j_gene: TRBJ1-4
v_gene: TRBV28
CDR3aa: CASSAPVATNEKLFF
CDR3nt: TGTGCCAGCAGTGCCCCCGTGGCAACTAATGAAAAACTGTTTTTT

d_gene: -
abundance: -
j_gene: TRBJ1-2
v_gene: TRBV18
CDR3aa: CASSPAQSNYGYTF
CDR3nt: TGTGCCAGCTCACCAGCACAATCTAACTATGGCTACACCTTC

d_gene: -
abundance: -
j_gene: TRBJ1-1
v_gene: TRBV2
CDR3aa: CASSDLGNTEAFF
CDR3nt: TGTGCCAGCAGTGATCTGGGGAACACTGAAGCTTTCTTT

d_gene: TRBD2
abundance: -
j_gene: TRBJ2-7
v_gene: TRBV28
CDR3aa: CASSPPPGGISSYEQYF
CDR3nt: TGTGCCAGCAGTCCACCCCCGGGGGGAATCAGCTCCTACGAGCAGTACTTC

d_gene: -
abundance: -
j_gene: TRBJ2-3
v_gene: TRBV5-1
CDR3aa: CASSFSASTDTQYF
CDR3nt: TGCGCCAGCAGCTTTTCAGCTAGCACAGATACGCAGTATTTT

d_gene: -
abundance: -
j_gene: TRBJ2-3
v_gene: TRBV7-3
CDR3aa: CASSLQGSTQYF
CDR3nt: TGTGCCAGCAGCTTACAAGGGAGTACGCAGTATTTT

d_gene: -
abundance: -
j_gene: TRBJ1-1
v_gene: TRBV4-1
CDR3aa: CASRQPNTEAFF
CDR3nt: TGCGCCAGCCGGCAGCCGAACACTGAAGCTTTCTTT

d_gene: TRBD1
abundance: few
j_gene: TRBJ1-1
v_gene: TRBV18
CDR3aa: CASSPAVADRGRAFF
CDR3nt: TGTGCCAGCTCACCCGCCGTAGCTGACAGGGGTCGAGCTTTCTTT

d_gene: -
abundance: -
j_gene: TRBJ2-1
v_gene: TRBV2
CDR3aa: CASSEATTLQGGQFF
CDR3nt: TGTGCCAGCAGTGAAGCAACCACCCTCCAGGGGGGGCAGTTCTTC

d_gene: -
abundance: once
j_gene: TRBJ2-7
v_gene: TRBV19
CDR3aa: CASTNGYEQYF
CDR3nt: TGTGCCAGTACGAACGGCTACGAGCAGTACTTC

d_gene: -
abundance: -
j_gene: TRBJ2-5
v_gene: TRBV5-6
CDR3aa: CASSSTVQETQYF
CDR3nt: TGTGCCAGCAGCTCTACAGTGCAAGAGACCCAGTACTTC

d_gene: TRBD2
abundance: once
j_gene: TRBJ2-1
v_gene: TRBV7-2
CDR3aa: CASSHRIAGVLGNEQFF
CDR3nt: TGTGCCAGCAGCCATCGGATAGCGGGAGTTTTGGGCAATGAGCAGTTCTTC